The source of this TCR beta chain is a study of OX40 agonist ivuxolimab in advanced cancers. Using immunoSEQ multiplex PCR, the repertoire was profiled, and TCRdb retains in-frame clones only, with some absent. The sample contains about 51,000 clones, about 80% of which appear only once. V shed 2 bases and J 7 bases; nucleotides not matched to a gene: 11. In germline, CDR1 is MNHEY, CDR2 SMNVEV (reference sequence). This CDR3 is built from 16 residues. This clonotype was obtained from an adult with an advanced solid tumor such as melanoma, head and neck, liver or kidney cancer. The source was CD4+ or CD8+ T cells sorted from blood, collected in a trial of the OX40 agonist ivuxolimab. V usage is TRBV27 and J usage is TRBJ1-5; 7 nucleotides align to TRBD1. CDR3 nucleotide sequence: TGTGCCAGCAGTTTACTAGGGGGCGGGTTTGGACAGCCCCAGCATTTT. Translation gives CASSLLGGGFGQPQHF.